This T cell receptor (beta chain) was sequenced for a study of cytomegalovirus exposure and HLA in healthy donors. Study at large: As an earlier analysis found, around 170 million T cells yielded 90 million to 140 million unique TCR beta sequences. Points from the study as a whole: For most subjects, TCR beta sequences were reported to predict HLA-A and HLA-B alleles with accuracy. About 87% or about 30% of the time was how often most TCR beta V segments were productive, according to an earlier analysis. Reports described diagnosis of cytomegalovirus status by the classifier as highly specific and sensitive.

Germline CDR1 is SGHTA and CDR2 is FQGNSA. This CDR3 region has 15 residues. V was cut by 5 bases and J by 5 bases, with 18 bases left in between. With regard to this clone: What it binds is not known.

The PCR used 60 Vbeta and 13 Jbeta primers. TCRdb's table, derived via immunoSEQ multiplex PCR, lists solely in-frame clones and lacks some. Here the sample spans about 180,000 clones, roughly 80% being singletons. The source of this sequence is a male donor in good health and CMV-seronegative. V and J are TRBV7-2 and TRBJ1-1, with a tentative D call TRBD1 (5 bases). Sequenced: PBMCs. In DNA, the CDR3 is TGTGCCAGCAGCCCCCTGGGGGGACCGGGAACTGAAGCTTTCTTT. It yields the protein CASSPLGGPGTEAFF.